The present entry profiles one T cell receptor (beta chain) with its context. Its antigen remains unidentified. A single record per CDR3 protein comes from TCRdb applying MiXCR to the 5' RACE reads. The sample comprises about 480,000 distinct CDR3 sequences, under 20% of which are singletons, and around 0.92% rests with the top ten. The data stem from a study of CD8 T cells in ankylosing spondylitis. Findings and caveats of the study: What appeared characteristic of ankylosing spondylitis blood was a TCR beta motif of eight highly homologous variants.

Trimming cost V 4 bases and J 2 bases; bases outside gene matches: 6. CDR3 length: 16 amino acids. The V gene's germline CDR1 is ENHRY and CDR2 SYGVKD. This rearrangement joins TRBV10-3 to TRBJ2-1, with 9 bases lining up with TRBD1. The receptor was derived from a male donor with ankylosing spondylitis. Source material: blood, either unsorted or a sorted T cell fraction (not recorded which). CDR3 amino acids: CAISGTGTGTYNEQFF. CDR3 nucleotide sequence: TGTGCCATCAGTGGAACCGGGACAGGGACCTACAATGAGCAGTTCTTC.